Below are 5 T cell receptor beta chains sequenced from a single sample in a study of shared clonotypes between healthy human individuals. Some clones are missing from TCRdb's copy, which holds only in-frame ones; the method was immunoSEQ multiplex PCR. The sample carries roughly 530,000 clones, almost 97% recorded once. The specimen sequenced was naive CD4+ T cells sorted from blood. Subset defined: CD45RA+ positively selected. The receptors shown here come from a woman aged 25 to 39 in good health.

The genes are TRBV28 and TRBJ2-7, with 7 bases aligning to TRBD1. V was pared by 4 bases and J by 3 bases, with 12 bases of the junction left unmatched. Germline V gene lookup returns CDR1 MDHEN and CDR2 SYDVKM. The CDR3 sequence is 16 residues long. Written as DNA, the CDR3 is TGTGCCAGCAGTTCCCCCTTGCGACAGGGTGTCTACGAGCAGTACTTC. This sequence encodes CASSSPLRQGVYEQYF.

V is TRBV15 and J is TRBJ1-3, with D unclear. CDR3 size: 15 residues. Per the germline V gene, CDR1 is LNHNV and CDR2 is YYDKDF (reference sequence). Trimming took 0 bases from V and 1 from J, leaving 7 bases between them. CDR3 coding DNA: TGTGCCACCAGCAGAGAGGTACGATCTGGAAACACCATATATTTT. Translated, it gives CATSREVRSGNTIYF.

The V call is TRBV5-1, the J call TRBJ2-7; D might be TRBD1 or TRBD2, each matching 5 bases. Germline V lookup: CDR1 SGHRS, CDR2 YFSETQ. This CDR3 is built from 16 residues. V lost 4 bases to trimming and J lost 6 bases, with 23 bases between them. The CDR3 loop is CASSIRDHSVPGEQYF. CDR3 bases: TGCGCCAGCAGCATAAGGGACCACTCGGTTCCCGGCGAGCAGTACTTC.

V is TRBV18 and J is TRBJ2-7, with no clear D. This CDR3 region has 13 residues. Germline V gives CDR1 KGHSH, CDR2 LQKENI. Trimming stripped 2 bases from V and 5 bases from J, with 10 bases between. CDR3 sequence (DNA): TGTGCCAGCTCACCAACCGAGTCCCACGAGCAGTACTTC. It is translated as CASSPTESHEQYF.

V usage is TRBV2 and J usage is TRBJ1-1; possibly TRBD1 for D (6 bases). The CDR3 is made up of 15 amino acids. Germline CDR1 is SNHLY and CDR2 is FYNNEI. Trimming left V 0 bases short and J 0 bases short, with 8 bases between. CDR3 in amino acids: CASSEAQGLNTEAFF. The CDR3 DNA sequence: TGTGCCAGCAGTGAAGCACAGGGATTGAACACTGAAGCTTTCTTT.